This TCR beta chain comes out of a study of T cell responses to AZD1222 COVID-19 vaccine. The study, taken as a whole, reports: Just 5 to 7 AZD1222 recipients tested seropositive at baseline.

Profiling relied on immunoSEQ multiplex PCR, and the TCRdb table lists in-frame clones only, not all of them. The sample includes 100,000 or so clones, about 82% seen only once; the top ten take over 1.2%. Worth noting for this clone: As yet, its antigen is unknown.

The germline CDR1 and CDR2 sequences are MGHRA and YSYEKL. The CDR3 has 14 amino acids. V was cut by 3 bases and J by 7 bases, with 15 bases left in between. Sequenced material: peripheral blood, taken on day 0 of AZD1222 vaccination. This sequence joins TRBV4-1 and TRBJ1-1; D gene unclear. The receptor was isolated from an adult in good health. CDR3 bases: TGCGCCAGCAGCCATTTGACGGCCCCCCGTGAAGCTTTCTTT. Translating gives CASSHLTAPREAFF.